Following are 23 T cell receptor beta chains from one sample sequenced in a study of T cells in Graves' hyperthyroidism and ophthalmopathy (dated by TCRdb to 2018 to 2020). Libraries came from multiplex PCR. The listed sequencing device is Illumina HiSeq 2000. The TCR beta CDR3 regions were amplified from RNA transcripts. The first round of RT-PCR for the TCR CDR3 was performed with the HTBI primer set and the Qiagen OneStep RT-PCR kit. TCRdb ran its own pipeline on the public reads, namely fastp trimming at Q25 and MiXCR clone calling, and kept in-frame beta chains. Each CDR3 protein gets just one entry, which takes the most common genes and DNA from the rows behind it. This sample has hundreds of thousands of distinct CDR3 sequences in its table, and around 22% of those were observed once. The ten largest account for about 11% of the sample. The sample comprised blood. Receptors originate from a woman aged 25-40 years with Graves' ophthalmopathy.

Comments on this clonotype: One junction end does not reproduce the germline sequence, and a read error may be involved. This sequence joins TRBV12-3 or TRBV12-4 and TRBJ1-2, with unresolved D. The CDR3 is 15 residues long. The CDR3 bases are TGTGCCAGCAGTTTAAGACACCCGGTCCACTACGGCTACACCTTC. Translation gives CASSLRHPVHYGYTF.

This clonotype was detected a few times. The rearrangement uses TRBV6-1 and TRBJ2-7; 10 bases are shared with TRBD1. Germline V lookup: CDR1 MNHNS, CDR2 SASEGT. The CDR3 sequence is 15 residues long. J lost 5 bases, V lost 6 bases, and 10 bases had no gene match. CDR3 in amino acids: CASRGRDRGTNEQYF. Written as DNA, the CDR3 is TGTGCCAGCAGGGGCCGGGACAGGGGAACGAACGAGCAGTACTTC.

This clonotype occurred many times. The rearrangement uses TRBV20-1 and TRBJ2-5; maybe TRBD2 (6 bases). V was pared by 1 base and J by 1 base, with 10 bases between. Germline V lookup: CDR1 DFQATT, CDR2 SNEGSKA (reference sequence). This CDR3 is 14 amino acids long. The CDR3 is CSARGGEAQETQYF. CDR3 DNA: TGCAGTGCTAGAGGGGGGGAGGCCCAAGAGACCCAGTACTTC.

This clonotype came up many times. The V call is TRBV6-2 or TRBV6-3, the J call TRBJ1-5, with 7 nucleotides matching TRBD1. This CDR3 comprises 17 residues. V trimming: 4 bases; J trimming: 6 bases; junction bases outside the gene matches: 15. CDR1 is MNHEY and CDR2 is SVGEGT in the germline V gene. The CDR3, as DNA: TGTGCCAGCAGTTCACATCGGGACAGTGGGTTCACTCAGCCCCAGCATTTT. Protein product: CASSSHRDSGFTQPQHF.

The J gene is TRBJ1-2, the V gene TRBV6-5, with 9 positions matching TRBD1. The CDR3 has 13 residues. CDR1 MNHEY and CDR2 SVGAGI come from the germline V gene. Trimming cost V 4 bases and J 7 bases; bases outside gene matches: 4. The CDR3, as DNA: TGTGCCAGCAGTTCGGGACAGGGTATTGGCTACACCTTC. It yields the protein CASSSGQGIGYTF.

The V gene is TRBV28, the J gene TRBJ2-5; possible D gene TRBD2, 6 bases. Trimming shortened V by 3 bases and J by 4 bases, and 15 bases separated the two germline ends. CDR1 and CDR2 (germline): MDHEN, SYDVKM. This CDR3 has 15 amino acids. CDR3 bases: TGTGCCAGCAGTTTGATTCTAGGGCGGGGAGAGACCCAGTACTTC. Translating it yields CASSLILGRGETQYF.

This clonotype was counted at least ten times. V is TRBV24-1 and J is TRBJ2-5, with TRBD1 matching over 9 bases. Germline V CDR1 and CDR2: KGHDR, SFDVKD. V was pared by 0 bases and J by 3 bases, with 4 bases of the junction left unmatched. The CDR3 totals 16 residues. This CDR3 reads CATSDLGQGYKETQYF. The CDR3, as DNA: TGTGCCACCAGTGATTTGGGACAGGGGTACAAAGAGACCCAGTACTTC.

This chain connects TRBV20-1 to TRBJ1-2; D is possibly TRBD1 (5 bases). Per germline, CDR1 DFQATT and CDR2 SNEGSKA (reference sequence). Trimming cost V 2 bases and J 4 bases, with 8 bases left between them. The CDR3 has 12 amino acids. This chain's CDR3 is CSARSGTYGYTF. The CDR3 bases are TGCAGTGCTAGATCGGGGACCTATGGCTACACCTTC.

As regards this clonotype: At one end, the junction sequence differs from germline, possibly due to a read error. This rearrangement joins TRBV11-1 to TRBJ2-2; a possible D gene is TRBD1 (5 bases). The germline gives CDR1 SGHAT, CDR2 FQDESV (reference sequence). The CDR3 consists of 16 residues. The CDR3 here is CASSLGVLTHTGELFF. Written as DNA, the CDR3 is TGTGCCAGCAGTTTAGGGGTCCTTACCCACACCGGGGAGCTGTTTTTT.

This clonotype was counted ten times or more. The J gene is TRBJ2-5, the V gene TRBV30, with D tentatively TRBD1 or TRBD2 (6 bases each). Germline CDR1 GTSNPN, CDR2 SVGIG (reference sequence). The CDR3 runs to 13 residues. Trimming removed 4 bases at V and 1 base at J, with 10 bases between. CDR3 bases: TGTGCCTGGAACGGGGGCCTCCAAGAGACCCAGTACTTC. This encodes CAWNGGLQETQYF.

The rearrangement links TRBV20-1 to TRBJ2-5, with 7 bases lining up with TRBD2. This CDR3 is built from 15 residues. V shed 4 bases and J 2 bases; nucleotides not matched to a gene: 10. Per the germline V gene, CDR1 is DFQATT and CDR2 is SNEGSKA (reference sequence). The CDR3 spells CSAINPAGRQETQYF. The DNA of the CDR3 is TGCAGTGCTATAAACCCAGCGGGGAGACAAGAGACCCAGTACTTC.

This clonotype was found many times. The gene calls are TRBV6-2 or TRBV6-3 and TRBJ2-5, with D unclear. Per the germline V gene, CDR1 is MNHEY and CDR2 is SVGEGT. The CDR3 has 12 residues. V lost 6 bases, J lost 5 bases, and 10 bases lay in between. CDR3 region: CASRLSAETQYF. DNA for the CDR3: TGTGCCAGCAGGTTGTCAGCGGAGACCCAGTACTTC.

The CDR3 DNA sequence: TGCGCCAGCAGCTTGCGTGTTAGGGGCTTGGGGACTGAAGCTTTCTTT. The encoded protein is CASSLRVRGLGTEAFF. The chain combines TRBV5-1 with TRBJ1-1, with D maybe TRBD1 (5 bases). Trimming left V 1 base short and J 5 bases short, with 18 bases between. The CDR3 contains 16 residues. Germline CDR1 SGHRS, CDR2 YFSETQ.

This clonotype has just one count. As the CDR3 is not closed by the conserved phenylalanine or tryptophan, this likely results from a read error. The rearrangement joins TRBV6-1 to TRBJ2-5; 7 bases match TRBD2. Germline values: CDR1 MNHNS, CDR2 SASEGT. Unmatched junction bases numbered 23, after V lost 8 bases and J lost 5 bases. The CDR3 is made up of 18 amino acids. Here the CDR3 reads CASALRTRGMSRWETQYL. CDR3 coding DNA: TGTGCCAGCGCGTTAAGGACGCGGGGGATGTCACGCTGGGAGACCCAGTACTTG.

The sample holds many counts of this clonotype. One base away lies a much larger clone, so this may be a sequencing read error. This rearrangement joins TRBV29-1 to TRBJ1-2; possibly TRBD1 for D (5 bases). This CDR3 spans 17 amino acids. Per the germline V gene, CDR1 is SQVTM and CDR2 is ANQGSEA. DNA of the CDR3: TGCAGCGTTGAAGGTAATCCGACAGCTCCCCACTACTATGGCTACGCCTTC. Translated, it gives CSVEGNPTAPHYYGYAF.

This clonotype occurred a few times. The chain uses TRBV7-2 and TRBJ2-7; D may be TRBD2 (5 bases). The CDR3 consists of 14 residues. Germline V gene data show CDR1 as SGHTA and CDR2 as FQGNSA. The V end was cut by 5 bases, the J end by 9 bases, with 20 bases between. CDR3 DNA sequence: TGTGCCAGCAGCGACAAGACTACCCCGAGCGGGCAGTACTTC. It specifies CASSDKTTPSGQYF.

The chain links TRBV20-1 to TRBJ1-5; D may be TRBD1 (5 bases). The CDR3 spans 14 residues. Germline V gene sequence: CDR1 DFQATT, CDR2 SNEGSKA (reference sequence). Trimming pared 6 bases from V and 0 bases from J, leaving 12 bases between. The DNA for the CDR3 is TGCAGTGCCAGTCCGGGACTTAGCAATCAGCCCCAGCATTTT. It yields the protein CSASPGLSNQPQHF.

This clonotype was counted many times. The V call is TRBV10-2, the J call TRBJ1-1; D is uncertain. Germline V gene lookup returns CDR1 WSHSY and CDR2 SAAADI. V shed 0 bases and J shed 3 bases, with 5 bases lying between them. The CDR3 consists of 13 residues. In DNA form, the CDR3 reads TGCGCCAGCAGTGAGTCAGCGGACACTGAAGCTTTCTTT. Amino acids: CASSESADTEAFF.

This clonotype was seen just once. The CDR3 reads CSASLIKGQGFNSNQPQHF. DNA of the CDR3: TGCAGTGCTAGTCTTATAAAGGGACAGGGCTTTAATAGCAATCAGCCCCAGCATTTT. This chain uses TRBV20-1 with TRBJ1-5; 9 positions match TRBD1. The CDR3 sequence is 19 residues long. V was pared by 3 bases and J by 0 bases, with 15 bases of the junction left unmatched. CDR1 is DFQATT, CDR2 SNEGSKA, per germline (reference sequence).

This clonotype was seen repeatedly, ten times or more. The V gene is TRBV6-5, the J gene TRBJ2-7; D tentatively fits TRBD1 or TRBD2 (5 bases each). V was shortened by 6 bases and J by 9 bases, with 12 bases between the two germline ends. Germline CDR1 reads MNHEY; CDR2 reads SVGAGI. The CDR3 sequence is 11 residues long. As DNA, the CDR3 is TGTGCCAGCAGAAGGGACGTAGGGCAGTACTTC. Translated: CASRRDVGQYF.

This clonotype came up many times. The chain links TRBV4-1 to TRBJ1-2; no definite D call. The CDR3 totals 14 residues. Trimming pared 0 bases from V and 6 bases from J, leaving 11 bases between. Looked up from germline, CDR1 is MGHRA and CDR2 is YSYEKL. The CDR3 loop is CASSQELEPHGYTF. The CDR3 DNA reads as TGCGCCAGCAGCCAAGAACTCGAACCCCATGGCTACACCTTC.

This clonotype has at least ten counts. This rearrangement joins TRBV20-1 to TRBJ2-3; 15 nucleotides match TRBD2. CDR3 length: 18 residues. The V gene end was trimmed by 0 bases and the J gene end by 6 bases; junction bases not matched to a gene: 10. The V gene's germline CDR1 is DFQATT and CDR2 SNEGSKA (reference sequence). The CDR3 DNA is TGCAGTGCTAGAGATCTAGGGACTAGCGGGGGGCGGACGGATACGCAGTATTTT. The encoded protein is CSARDLGTSGGRTDTQYF.

This clonotype was found a few times. This chain connects TRBV12-3 or TRBV12-4 to TRBJ1-1, with TRBD1 as a possible D gene (5 bases). This CDR3 region has 13 residues. Trimming cost V 5 bases and J 7 bases, with 14 bases left between them. DNA for the CDR3: TGTGCCAGCAGTCTGGGCCAGCAGGGTGAAGCTTTCTTT. This encodes CASSLGQQGEAFF.